The subject of this entry is one TCR beta chain. In the original analysis: Scientists estimated how many nucleated cells there were by amplifying reference gene primers. TCRdb keeps only in-frame clones here, not all; method: immunoSEQ multiplex PCR. The V and J calls and clone size come from that table; D and trimming were worked out from the DNA. The table lists roughly 150,000 clones, roughly 85% of them singletons. The data were taken from a study of blood T cell repertoires in COVID-19. About the research overall: Some COVID-19 samples were acute and others convalescent; all came from the United States, Italy and Spain.

V shed 3 bases and J 6 bases; nucleotides not matched to a gene: 10. The CDR3 sequence is 15 residues long. Germline V gene lookup returns CDR1 GTSNPN and CDR2 SVGIG (reference sequence). This chain links TRBV30 with TRBJ2-1; the match to TRBD2 covers 8 bases. The TCR sequence derives from a man aged 50-60 years with acute or convalescent COVID-19. The sample consisted of peripheral blood. The CDR3 spells CAWRESGRGRNEQFF. DNA for the CDR3: TGTGCCTGGAGGGAAAGCGGGAGAGGCCGCAATGAGCAGTTCTTC.